This section outlines one T cell receptor (beta chain) sequence together with its context. There is no known antigen for this receptor. Base qualities are not recorded, but no much larger clone differs from it by a single base. The sample comes from a study of blood T cell repertoires in COVID-19 (dated by TCRdb to between 2020 and 2021). About the investigation overall: The collaborator samples originated in the United States, Italy and Spain and spanned the acute and convalescent phases of COVID-19. The prospective study material was composed of cDNA or gDNA derived from T cells, B-cell-depleted T cells, or PBMCs. Deeply sampled blood TCRbeta repertoires from subjects exposed to, actively infected with, or recovered from COVID-19 were included in the dataset. The repertoires were released in a freely available public database meant as a resource for research on the immune response to SARS-CoV-2. The samples were drawn from the first 160 participants of the ongoing ImmuneRACE study and from 950 to 1,500 subjects provided by 6 global collaborators. Nearly every sample came with metadata listing a de-identified subject ID, COVID-19 status, age in years and sex. Where HLA class I and class II types were available, the types were taken from metadata supplied by the sample provider, not from assay-based typing.

Whole blood was collected in K2EDTA tubes by collaborating institutions according to the institutions' own protocols. For TCRbeta analysis, collaborator samples were shipped as frozen whole blood, as isolated PBMCs, or as DNA extracted from either sample type. At the junction V is shortened by 5 bases and J by 8 bases, with 15 bases in between. CDR3 length: 14 amino acids, cysteine to phenylalanine. Here the CDR3 DNA is all that survives: 42 bases in frame from base 1. Reading the germline V gene gives CDR1 SGHAT and CDR2 FQNNGV. TCRbeta CDR3 regions were amplified from genomic DNA by means of the immunoSEQ Assay, a bias-controlled multiplex PCR. On the study's bioinformatics: The number of nucleated cells in each sample was estimated from the amplification of reference gene primers within the assay. To quantify the absolute abundance of each unique TCRbeta CDR3 rearrangement, sequence reads were collapsed and filtered. For each sample, productive Simpson clonality was calculated as the square root of Simpson's diversity index across productive rearrangements. What TCRdb holds here is the immuneACCESS table cut down to in-frame rearrangements. Part of the clones is not present; checked against another copy, under half of the missing clones reflect an unresolved V gene, and the others are unexplained. V and J calls and clone size follow that table, whereas D and trimming were derived from the DNA. A total of around 40,000 clones appear in this sample, under 90% of them only once. Of the sample, approximately 21% falls within the top ten clones.

Here is what the overall study found, with its caveats: The quantity of clinical and demographic metadata differed by source and by participant and was supplied without curation.

Recombination linked TRBV11-2 to TRBJ2-2, and possibly TRBD1, on 6 matching bases. The sequencing input was peripheral blood. This receptor was identified in a man between 45 and 60 years old with active COVID-19. In nucleotide form, the sequence is TGTGCCAGCAGCGGTCGGACGCAGGGGGGGGAGCTGTTTTTT. It codes for CASSGRTQGGELFF.